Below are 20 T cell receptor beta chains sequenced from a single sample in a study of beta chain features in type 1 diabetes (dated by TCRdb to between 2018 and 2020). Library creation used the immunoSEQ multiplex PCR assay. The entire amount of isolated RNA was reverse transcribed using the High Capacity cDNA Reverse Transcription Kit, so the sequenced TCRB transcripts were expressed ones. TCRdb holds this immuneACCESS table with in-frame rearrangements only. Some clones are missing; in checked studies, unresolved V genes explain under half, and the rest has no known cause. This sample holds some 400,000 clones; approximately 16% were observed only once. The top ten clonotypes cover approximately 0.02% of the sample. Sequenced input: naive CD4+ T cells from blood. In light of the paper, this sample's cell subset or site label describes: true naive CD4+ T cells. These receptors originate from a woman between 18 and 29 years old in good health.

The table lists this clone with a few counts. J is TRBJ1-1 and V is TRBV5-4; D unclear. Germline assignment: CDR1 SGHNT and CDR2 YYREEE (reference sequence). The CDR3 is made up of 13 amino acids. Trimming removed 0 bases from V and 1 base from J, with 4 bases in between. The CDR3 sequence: CASSLAWNTEAFF. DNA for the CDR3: TGTGCCAGCAGCTTGGCGTGGAACACTGAAGCTTTCTTT.

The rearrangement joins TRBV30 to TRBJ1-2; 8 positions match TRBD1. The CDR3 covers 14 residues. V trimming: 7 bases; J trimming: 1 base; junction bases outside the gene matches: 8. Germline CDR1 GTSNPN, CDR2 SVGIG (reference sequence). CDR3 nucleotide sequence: TGTGCCTCCACAGGGGGAGGCCTTAACTATGGCTACACCTTC. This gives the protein CASTGGGLNYGYTF.

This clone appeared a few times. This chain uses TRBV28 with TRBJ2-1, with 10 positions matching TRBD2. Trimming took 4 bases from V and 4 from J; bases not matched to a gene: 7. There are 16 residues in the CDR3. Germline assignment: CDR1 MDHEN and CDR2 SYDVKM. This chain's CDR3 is CASSSLGLAKYNEQFF. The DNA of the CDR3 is TGTGCCAGCAGTTCATTGGGACTAGCGAAATACAATGAGCAGTTCTTC.

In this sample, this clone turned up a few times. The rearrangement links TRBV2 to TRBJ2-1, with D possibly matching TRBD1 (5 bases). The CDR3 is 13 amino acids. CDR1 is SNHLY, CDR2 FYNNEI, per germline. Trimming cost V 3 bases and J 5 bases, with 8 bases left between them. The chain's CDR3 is CASSDRQHNEQFF. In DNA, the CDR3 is TGTGCCAGCAGTGACAGACAGCACAATGAGCAGTTCTTC.

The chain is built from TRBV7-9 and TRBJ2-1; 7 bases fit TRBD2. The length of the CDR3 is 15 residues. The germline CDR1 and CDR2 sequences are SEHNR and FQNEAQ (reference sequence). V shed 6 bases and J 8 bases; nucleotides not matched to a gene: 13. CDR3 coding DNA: TGTGCCAGCAGTTCCCGAGGGACTATCGCCGATGAGCAGTTCTTC. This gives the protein CASSSRGTIADEQFF.

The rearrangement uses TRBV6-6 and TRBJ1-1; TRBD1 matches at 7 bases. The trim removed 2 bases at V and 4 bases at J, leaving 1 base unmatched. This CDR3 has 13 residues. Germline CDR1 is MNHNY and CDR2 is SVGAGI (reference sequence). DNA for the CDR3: TGTGCCAGCAGTTACGCAGGGGGCACTGAAGCTTTCTTT. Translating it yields CASSYAGGTEAFF.

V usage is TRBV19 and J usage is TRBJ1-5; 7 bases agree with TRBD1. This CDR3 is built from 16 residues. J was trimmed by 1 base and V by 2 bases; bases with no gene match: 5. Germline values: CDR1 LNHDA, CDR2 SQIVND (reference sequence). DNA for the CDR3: TGTGCCAGTAGTATAAGGGGGACAGACAGCAATCAGCCCCAGCATTTT. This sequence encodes CASSIRGTDSNQPQHF.

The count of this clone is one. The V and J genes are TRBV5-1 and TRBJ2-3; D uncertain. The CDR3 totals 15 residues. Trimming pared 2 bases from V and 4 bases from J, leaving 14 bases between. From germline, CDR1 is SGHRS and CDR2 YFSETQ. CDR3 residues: CASSLATDAADTQYF. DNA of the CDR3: TGCGCCAGCAGCTTAGCGACTGACGCGGCAGATACGCAGTATTTT.

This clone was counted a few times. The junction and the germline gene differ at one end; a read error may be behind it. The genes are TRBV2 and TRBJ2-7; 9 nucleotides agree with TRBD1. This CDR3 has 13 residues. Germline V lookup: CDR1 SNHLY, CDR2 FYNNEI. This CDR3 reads CASSGSGQGPDAF. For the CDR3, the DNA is TGTGCCAGCAGTGGATCGGGACAGGGTCCCGATGCGTTC.

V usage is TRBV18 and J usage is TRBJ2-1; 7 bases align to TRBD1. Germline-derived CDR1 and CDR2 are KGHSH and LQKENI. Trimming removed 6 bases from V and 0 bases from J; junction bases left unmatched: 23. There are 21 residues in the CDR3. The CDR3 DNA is TGTGCCAGCTCCCCCGCCCGGGACAGTTTCTTTCAACGTGGCTCCTACAATGAGCAGTTCTTC. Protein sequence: CASSPARDSFFQRGSYNEQFF.

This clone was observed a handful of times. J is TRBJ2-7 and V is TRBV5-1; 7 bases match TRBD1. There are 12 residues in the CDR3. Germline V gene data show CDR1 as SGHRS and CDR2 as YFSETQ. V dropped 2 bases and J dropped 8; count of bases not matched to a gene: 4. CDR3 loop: CASSFDRDQQYF. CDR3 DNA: TGCGCCAGCAGCTTTGACAGGGACCAGCAGTACTTC.

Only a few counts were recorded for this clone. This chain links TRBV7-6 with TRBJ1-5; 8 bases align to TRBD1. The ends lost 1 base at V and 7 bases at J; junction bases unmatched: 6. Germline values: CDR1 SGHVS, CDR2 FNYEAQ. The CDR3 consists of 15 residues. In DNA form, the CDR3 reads TGTGCCAGCAGCTTAGGGACAGGGTTGGGCCAGCCCCAGCATTTT. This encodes CASSLGTGLGQPQHF.

Here the CDR3 reads CASSDSGTGIYEQYF. The CDR3 DNA sequence: TGTGCCAGCAGTGATTCCGGGACAGGGATCTACGAGCAGTACTTC. The chain employs TRBV25-1 and TRBJ2-7, with 9 positions matching TRBD1. This CDR3 contains 15 residues. V trimming: 3 bases; J trimming: 3 bases; junction bases outside the gene matches: 6. CDR1 and CDR2 from the germline V gene are MGHDK and SYGVNS.

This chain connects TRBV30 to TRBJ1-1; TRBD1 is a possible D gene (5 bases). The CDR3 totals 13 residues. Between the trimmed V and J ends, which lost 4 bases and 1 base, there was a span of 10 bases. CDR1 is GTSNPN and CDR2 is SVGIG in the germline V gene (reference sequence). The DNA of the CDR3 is TGTGCCTGGACCTTGCAGGGGAACACTGAAGCTTTCTTT. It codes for CAWTLQGNTEAFF.

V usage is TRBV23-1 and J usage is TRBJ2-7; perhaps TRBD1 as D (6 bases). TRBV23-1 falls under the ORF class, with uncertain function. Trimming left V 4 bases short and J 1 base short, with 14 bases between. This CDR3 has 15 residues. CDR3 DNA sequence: TGCGCCAGCAGTCCCCCGACAGGCCCGTCCTACGAGCAGTACTTC. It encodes CASSPPTGPSYEQYF.

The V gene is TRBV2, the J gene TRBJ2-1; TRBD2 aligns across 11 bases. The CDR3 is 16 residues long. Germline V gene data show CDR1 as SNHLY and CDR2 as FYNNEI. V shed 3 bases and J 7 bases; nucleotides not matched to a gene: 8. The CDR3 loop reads CASSEQLAGVWNEQFF. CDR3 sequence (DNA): TGTGCCAGCAGTGAGCAACTAGCGGGAGTCTGGAATGAGCAGTTCTTC.

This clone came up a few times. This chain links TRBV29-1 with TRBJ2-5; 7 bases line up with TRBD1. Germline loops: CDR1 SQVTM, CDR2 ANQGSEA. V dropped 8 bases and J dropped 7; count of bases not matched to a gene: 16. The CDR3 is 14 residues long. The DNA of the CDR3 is TGCAGCCAAGGGACAGTAGGGGGTGATGGGACCCAGTACTTC. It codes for CSQGTVGGDGTQYF.

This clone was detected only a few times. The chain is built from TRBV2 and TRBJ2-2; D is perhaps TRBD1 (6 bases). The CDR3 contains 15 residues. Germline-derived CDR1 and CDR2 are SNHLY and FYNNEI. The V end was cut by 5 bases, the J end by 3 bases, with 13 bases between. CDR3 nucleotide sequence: TGTGCCAGCAGTCCTCAGACAGGATACACCGGGGAGCTGTTTTTT. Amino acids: CASSPQTGYTGELFF.

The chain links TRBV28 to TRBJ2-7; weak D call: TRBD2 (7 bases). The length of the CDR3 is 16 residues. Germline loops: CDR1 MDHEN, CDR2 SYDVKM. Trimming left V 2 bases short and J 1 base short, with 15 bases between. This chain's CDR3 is CASSLDPRGGSYEQYF. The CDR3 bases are TGTGCCAGCAGTTTAGACCCCAGGGGAGGGTCCTACGAGCAGTACTTC.

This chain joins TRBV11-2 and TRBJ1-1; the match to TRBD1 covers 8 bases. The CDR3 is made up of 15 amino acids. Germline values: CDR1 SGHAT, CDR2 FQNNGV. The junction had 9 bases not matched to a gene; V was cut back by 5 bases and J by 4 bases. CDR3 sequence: CASSAVRGRFTEAFF. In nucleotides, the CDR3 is TGTGCCAGCAGCGCCGTCAGGGGGCGATTCACTGAAGCTTTCTTT.